One and the same sample provided the 28 T cell receptor beta chains below, sequenced in a study of brain T cells in children with intractable seizures. Clones were sequenced by immunoSEQ multiplex PCR, and TCRdb holds only the in-frame ones, with some missing. The sample contains approximately 330,000 clones, roughly 93% of which appear only once. Indicated time point: blood from clinic visit 5 months post-surgery; TSC patient then seizure free. The sample was peripheral blood, taken about 5 months after surgery. These receptors were collected from a boy younger than two with tuberous sclerosis and intractable seizures.

This clone was observed a single time. The chain employs TRBV9 and TRBJ2-1, with 8 bases that match TRBD2. This CDR3 has 13 residues. The V segment lost 2 bases and the J segment 10 bases; nucleotides outside the gene matches: 5. CDR1 is SGDLS and CDR2 is YYNGEE in the germline V gene. Here the CDR3 reads CASSVGASGEQFF. CDR3 nucleotides: TGTGCCAGCAGCGTCGGGGCTAGCGGGGAGCAGTTCTTC.

The CDR3: CSVVQGVTDTQYF. The CDR3 DNA reads as TGCAGCGTTGTTCAGGGGGTCACAGATACGCAGTATTTT. This rearrangement joins TRBV29-1 to TRBJ2-3, with 7 positions matching TRBD1. Germline V gene sequence: CDR1 SQVTM, CDR2 ANQGSEA. The V gene end was trimmed by 4 bases and the J gene end by 2 bases; junction bases not matched to a gene: 3. This CDR3 comprises 13 residues.

This rearrangement joins TRBV9 to TRBJ2-7, with 9 positions matching TRBD2. The CDR3 totals 15 residues. The ends lost 1 base at V and 7 bases at J; junction bases unmatched: 9. Looked up from germline, CDR1 is SGDLS and CDR2 is YYNGEE. DNA of the CDR3: TGTGCCAGCAGCGTATTCAGCGGGGGGTCTGAGGAGCAGTACTTC. It translates to CASSVFSGGSEEQYF.

V usage is TRBV5-1 and J usage is TRBJ2-1, with D perhaps matching TRBD1 or TRBD2 (5 bases each). This CDR3 comprises 14 residues. Germline V CDR1 and CDR2: SGHRS, YFSETQ. V lost 4 bases to trimming and J lost 5 bases, with 13 bases between them. The CDR3 DNA reads as TGCGCCAGCAGCGAAACTAGGGGTGACAATGAGCAGTTCTTC. Residues: CASSETRGDNEQFF.

The chain is built from TRBV5-1 and TRBJ2-1, with 12 bases fitting TRBD2. The CDR3 totals 15 residues. CDR1 and CDR2 from the germline V gene are SGHRS and YFSETQ. V dropped 4 bases and J dropped 5; count of bases not matched to a gene: 4. The CDR3 DNA reads as TGCGCCAGCAGCACGACTAGCGGGGGAAACAATGAGCAGTTCTTC. Translating it yields CASSTTSGGNNEQFF.

The chain combines TRBV6-1 with TRBJ2-1; 9 bases line up with TRBD2. CDR1 and CDR2 from the germline V gene are MNHNS and SASEGT. CDR3 length: 18 amino acids. Unmatched junction bases numbered 10, after V lost 2 bases and J lost 2 bases. As DNA, the CDR3 is TGTGCCAGCAGTGAAATAGCGGGCGGGACTAGCCCCTACAATGAGCAGTTCTTC. This codes for CASSEIAGGTSPYNEQFF.

The chain combines TRBV5-1 with TRBJ2-7, with unresolved D. Trimming took off 4 bases at V and 1 base at J, with 9 bases between the two ends. The CDR3 is made up of 13 amino acids. CDR1 and CDR2 (germline): SGHRS, YFSETQ. CDR3 sequence reads: CASSPTDSYEQYF. As DNA, the CDR3 is TGCGCCAGCAGCCCGACGGATTCCTACGAGCAGTACTTC.

The chain is built from TRBV5-6 and TRBJ1-2; D remains ambiguous. Germline CDR1 SGHDT, CDR2 YYEEEE. This CDR3 has 12 amino acids. Trimming cost V 0 bases and J 8 bases, with 8 bases left between them. The CDR3 DNA is TGTGCCAGCAGCTTGGGCGGCTCAGGCTACACCTTC. Residues: CASSLGGSGYTF.

The chain uses TRBV27 and TRBJ2-7, with a possible D match to TRBD1 (5 bases). Trimming left V 2 bases short and J 3 bases short, with 11 bases between. Per the germline V gene, CDR1 is MNHEY and CDR2 is SMNVEV (reference sequence). The CDR3 has 14 residues. The CDR3 protein is CASSLTGQYYEQYF. CDR3 DNA sequence: TGTGCCAGCAGTTTAACAGGACAATACTACGAGCAGTACTTC.

This rearrangement joins TRBV28 to TRBJ2-1; D is ambiguous. CDR3 length: 16 amino acids. Germline assignment: CDR1 MDHEN and CDR2 SYDVKM. V lost 3 bases and J 0 bases, leaving 12 bases between the germline ends. CDR3 sequence reads: CASSFHHSSSYNEQFF. In DNA form, the CDR3 reads TGTGCCAGCAGTTTCCATCACTCAAGCTCCTACAATGAGCAGTTCTTC.

The chain is built from TRBV7-9 and TRBJ2-2; 8 bases are a match to TRBD2. This CDR3 spans 12 amino acids. J gave up 10 bases and V 3 bases, and 1 base lay outside the gene matches. CDR1 and CDR2 (germline): SEHNR, FQNEAQ (reference sequence). CDR3 amino acids: CASSLGLVELFF. The CDR3 DNA reads TGTGCCAGCAGCTTGGGACTAGTGGAGCTGTTTTTT.

This clone has only a few counts. The V gene is TRBV5-8, the J gene TRBJ2-7, with a tentative D call TRBD2 (7 bases). The CDR3 loop spans 16 amino acids. CDR1 is SGHTS, CDR2 YDEGEE, per germline. Trimming stripped 0 bases from V and 0 bases from J, with 13 bases between. Written as DNA, the CDR3 is TGTGCCAGCAGCTTGGGGTGGCGGGGGCACTCCTACGAGCAGTACTTC. This encodes CASSLGWRGHSYEQYF.

This chain connects TRBV6-6 to TRBJ2-5, with 8 bases fitting TRBD1. Trimming cost V 2 bases and J 0 bases; bases outside gene matches: 5. The CDR3 has 16 amino acids. Germline CDR1 reads MNHNY; CDR2 reads SVGAGI (reference sequence). The CDR3 sequence: CASSYPYRGYQETQYF. CDR3 coding DNA: TGTGCCAGCAGTTACCCCTACAGGGGGTACCAAGAGACCCAGTACTTC.

The V call is TRBV19, the J call TRBJ2-3; TRBD2 aligns across 8 bases. Germline V lookup: CDR1 LNHDA, CDR2 SQIVND (reference sequence). After removal of 7 bases from V and 0 bases from J, the junction contained 3 bases not matched to a gene. This CDR3 region has 14 residues. The CDR3 coding sequence is TGTGCCAGTACGGGAGGGGGTAGCACAGATACGCAGTATTTT. This gives the protein CASTGGGSTDTQYF.

This clone was recorded only once. V and J are TRBV7-8 and TRBJ1-2, with unresolved D. In germline, CDR1 is SGHVS, CDR2 FQNEAQ. V was cut by 1 base and J by 8 bases, with 14 bases left in between. This CDR3 has 14 amino acids. CDR3 region: CASSLVRALDGYTF. The CDR3 nucleotides are TGTGCCAGCAGCTTAGTTAGAGCATTAGACGGCTACACCTTC. Looking up the rest from reference TRBV7-8 and TRBJ1-2 gives the full variable domain: GAGVSQSPRYKVAKRGQDVALRCDPISGHVSLFWYQQALGQGPEFLTYFQNEAQLDKSGLPSDRFFAERPEGSVSTLKIQRTQQEDSAVYLCASSLVRALDGYTFGSGTRLTVV.

The genes are TRBV6-5 and TRBJ2-1; D is possibly TRBD1 or TRBD2 (5 bases each). The CDR3 consists of 14 residues. V shed 4 bases and J shed 6 bases, with 13 bases lying between them. CDR1 and CDR2 from the germline V gene are MNHEY and SVGAGI. CDR3 protein: CASSSGTKTNEQFF. The DNA for the CDR3 is TGTGCCAGCAGTTCGGGGACCAAAACCAATGAGCAGTTCTTC.

V gene TRBV14 combines with J gene TRBJ2-3; no firm D call. The CDR3 totals 15 residues. Germline V gene lookup returns CDR1 SGHDN and CDR2 FVKESK. The V end lost 0 bases, the J end lost 3 bases, and 10 bases lay between the germline ends. The CDR3 spells CASSQDWVVTDTQYF. The CDR3 DNA reads TGTGCCAGCAGCCAAGATTGGGTTGTGACAGATACGCAGTATTTT.

In the case of this clone: The sample has other DNA sequences that encode this CDR3 too. The chain combines TRBV5-6 with TRBJ1-4; 11 bases align to TRBD1. The CDR3 covers 15 residues. Germline V gene data show CDR1 as SGHDT and CDR2 as YYEEEE. The junction had 7 bases not matched to a gene; V was cut back by 4 bases and J by 8 bases. In DNA form, the CDR3 reads TGTGCCAGCAGCCGGGCCGGGACAGGGGGAGAAAAACTGTTTTTT. Protein product: CASSRAGTGGEKLFF.

The count of this clone is one. This chain joins TRBV7-6 and TRBJ1-1; 7 positions agree with TRBD1. Trimming cost V 0 bases and J 0 bases; bases outside gene matches: 7. This CDR3 has 17 residues. The germline CDR1 and CDR2 sequences are SGHVS and FNYEAQ. CDR3 loop: CASSLALQGKMNTEAFF. Written as DNA, the CDR3 is TGTGCCAGCAGCTTAGCGCTACAGGGGAAAATGAACACTGAAGCTTTCTTT.

This chain connects TRBV5-1 to TRBJ2-3; TRBD2 matches at 8 bases. This CDR3 is 15 amino acids long. Germline V gene sequence: CDR1 SGHRS, CDR2 YFSETQ. J lost 1 base, V lost 4 bases, and 5 bases had no gene match. CDR3 in amino acids: CASSDPGGGTDTQYF. CDR3 DNA: TGCGCCAGCAGCGACCCCGGGGGGGGCACAGATACGCAGTATTTT.

V and J are TRBV6-5 and TRBJ1-2; 9 positions match TRBD1. After removal of 4 bases from V and 4 bases from J, the junction contained 4 bases not matched to a gene. The germline gives CDR1 MNHEY, CDR2 SVGAGI. This CDR3 is 14 amino acids long. The CDR3 DNA reads TGTGCCAGCAGTTGGGACAGGGACGGCTATGGCTACACCTTC. This sequence encodes CASSWDRDGYGYTF.

The V and J genes are TRBV5-4 and TRBJ1-2; the match to TRBD1 covers 12 bases. Per germline, CDR1 SGHNT and CDR2 YYREEE (reference sequence). This CDR3 contains 17 residues. Trimming took 0 bases from V and 8 from J; bases not matched to a gene: 11. The CDR3 here is CASSLEAPGQGARGYTF. CDR3 DNA sequence: TGTGCCAGCAGCTTGGAGGCGCCGGGACAGGGGGCAAGAGGCTACACCTTC.

The chain carries TRBV29-1 and TRBJ2-4; tentatively, D is TRBD1 (7 bases). Germline V lookup: CDR1 SQVTM, CDR2 ANQGSEA. The CDR3 sequence is 14 residues long. Trimming removed 7 bases from V and 6 bases from J, with 19 bases in between. CDR3 DNA: TGCAGCGCTAACAGGGGAGAACTAGCAAACATTCAGTACTTC. Residues: CSANRGELANIQYF.

The chain uses TRBV30 and TRBJ1-1; no clear D gene. The CDR3 is made up of 14 amino acids. Germline V gives CDR1 GTSNPN, CDR2 SVGIG (reference sequence). Trimming took off 3 bases at V and 0 bases at J, with 11 bases between the two ends. CDR3 loop: CAWSQTVMNTEAFF. CDR3 DNA: TGTGCCTGGAGCCAAACAGTCATGAACACTGAAGCTTTCTTT.

The chain couples TRBV7-3 to TRBJ2-1, with TRBD2 matching 7 bases. Germline-derived CDR1 and CDR2 are SGHTA and FQGTGA. The length of the CDR3 is 18 residues. The ends lost 0 bases at V and 3 bases at J; junction bases unmatched: 11. CDR3 in amino acids: CASSLTGPRGGYYNEQFF. The CDR3 coding sequence is TGTGCCAGCAGCTTAACGGGGCCTCGCGGGGGATACTACAATGAGCAGTTCTTC.

CDR3 coding DNA: TGTGCCAGTAGTTCGCCTGCCGGGACAGGACGCACAGATACGCAGTATTTT. As protein: CASSSPAGTGRTDTQYF. The chain has TRBV19 and TRBJ2-3, with 8 positions matching TRBD1. The germline V gene has CDR1 LNHDA and CDR2 SQIVND (reference sequence). The CDR3 is 17 residues long. The V and J ends lost 5 bases and 1 base, in that order; junction bases with no gene match: 11.

The chain joins TRBV9 to TRBJ2-1; D is tentatively TRBD1 or TRBD2 (5 bases each). Per the germline V gene, CDR1 is SGDLS and CDR2 is YYNGEE. V gave up 4 bases and J gave up 8 bases, with 16 bases separating them. The CDR3 spans 14 residues. The CDR3 reads CASSQVGEWDEQFF. The CDR3 DNA reads as TGTGCCAGCAGCCAGGTAGGGGAGTGGGATGAGCAGTTCTTC.

Notes on this clone: The sample contains more than one DNA sequence encoding this CDR3. The CDR3 bases are TGTGCCAGCTCACCAGGAGGGATCCCCGGGACTAGCGGGAATCGTTCCTACAATGAGCAGTTCTTC. Translation: CASSPGGIPGTSGNRSYNEQFF. The V call is TRBV18, the J call TRBJ2-1, with 13 bases identical to TRBD2. The CDR3 is 22 residues long. Trimming took 2 bases from V and 1 from J; bases not matched to a gene: 17. Germline assignment: CDR1 KGHSH and CDR2 LQKENI.